These T cell receptor beta chains were read from a single sample in a study of identical twins. TCRdb re-called the 5' RACE reads with MiXCR, one entry per CDR3 protein. The table includes a few hundred thousand distinct CDR3 sequences, 9% to 10% detected once. The sample was also linked to a second study, of yellow fever vaccine responses in identical twins.

Material for sequencing was PBMCs. The receptors originated from a woman aged 18-29 years in good health. The CDR3 runs from the conserved cysteine through the conserved F or W. D genes are given only for firm matches. Expanded clones get a size class; other rows say once, few or many, or leave the size out.

v_gene	j_gene	abundance	d_gene	CDR3aa	CDR3nt
TRBV7-2	TRBJ2-6	few	-	CASSSSPIGANVLTF	TGTGCCAGCAGCTCTAGCCCCATTGGGGCCAACGTCCTGACTTTC
TRBV6-1	TRBJ2-1	few	-	CASTGGRGYWFF	TGTGCCAGCACCGGCGGTCGGGGTTATTGGTTCTTC
TRBV4-1	TRBJ2-7	-	-	CASSQEGFSNEQYF	TGCGCCAGCAGCCAAGAGGGGTTTTCGAACGAGCAGTACTTC
TRBV27	TRBJ2-7	few	-	CASSLVWQGGNNEQYF	TGTGCCAGCAGTTTAGTCTGGCAGGGGGGTAACAACGAGCAGTACTTC
TRBV5-1	TRBJ2-4	many	-	CASSLDSLAKNIQYF	TGCGCCAGCAGCCTGGACAGCTTAGCCAAAAACATTCAGTACTTC
TRBV15	TRBJ2-7	many	-	CATSSTEITYEQYF	TGTGCCACCAGCTCAACGGAAATAACCTACGAGCAGTACTTC
TRBV24-1	TRBJ2-1	-	TRBD2	CATSDNAGTSGGVNEQFF	TGTGCCACCAGTGACAACGCCGGGACTAGCGGGGGGGTCAATGAGCAGTTCTTC
TRBV10-3	TRBJ2-3	few	TRBD2	CAIRDGLAGTDTQYF	TGTGCCATCAGGGACGGACTAGCGGGCACAGATACGCAGTATTTT
TRBV20-1	TRBJ2-7	few	-	CSASGQDYEQYF	TGCAGTGCTAGTGGGCAGGACTACGAGCAGTACTTC
TRBV7-9	TRBJ2-3	many	-	CASSWERNTDTQYF	TGTGCCAGCAGCTGGGAGCGAAACACAGATACGCAGTATTTT
TRBV30	TRBJ2-2	-	TRBD2	CAWSVPTSGIGELFF	TGTGCCTGGAGTGTACCTACTAGCGGGATCGGGGAGCTGTTTTTT
TRBV6-1	TRBJ2-1	-	-	CASSEHGTPSYNEQFF	TGTGCCAGCAGTGAACATGGGACTCCGTCCTACAATGAGCAGTTCTTC
TRBV20-1	TRBJ2-3	many	TRBD1	CSAKPGQGWTDTQYF	TGCAGTGCTAAACCTGGACAGGGGTGGACAGATACGCAGTATTTT
TRBV25-1	TRBJ2-3	few	TRBD2	CASSEYRLAGDLDTQYF	TGTGCCAGCAGTGAATACAGACTAGCGGGAGATTTAGATACGCAGTATTTT
TRBV5-1	TRBJ2-7	-	-	CASSSEGPPYYEQYF	TGCGCCAGCAGTTCCGAGGGTCCCCCCTACTACGAGCAGTACTTC
TRBV12-3/TRBV12-4	TRBJ1-1	-	TRBD1	CASSLTGEANTEAFF	TGTGCCAGCAGTTTGACAGGGGAAGCGAACACTGAAGCTTTCTTT
TRBV12-3/TRBV12-4	TRBJ2-1	-	TRBD1	CASSLGQLVSSYNEQFF	TGTGCCAGCAGCCTGGGACAGTTGGTGAGCTCCTACAATGAGCAGTTCTTC
TRBV5-1	TRBJ2-1	-	-	CASSAYGTPAYNEQFF	TGCGCCAGCAGCGCTTACGGGACACCGGCCTACAATGAGCAGTTCTTC
TRBV7-2	TRBJ2-7	few	TRBD2	CASSFGTEIAGEQYF	TGTGCCAGCAGCTTTGGTACGGAAATAGCGGGTGAGCAGTACTTC
TRBV2	TRBJ2-3	few	TRBD2	CASGFLAGGLNSHPSTDTQYF	TGTGCCAGCGGTTTTCTAGCGGGGGGATTAAATTCCCATCCTAGCACAGATACGCAGTATTTT
TRBV12-3/TRBV12-4	TRBJ2-7	many	TRBD2	CASSYSGRGDEQYF	TGTGCCAGCAGCTATAGCGGGAGAGGCGACGAGCAGTACTTC
TRBV27	TRBJ2-7	-	TRBD1	CASSYGQGIGEQYF	TGTGCCAGCAGTTACGGACAGGGTATCGGCGAGCAGTACTTC
TRBV6-4	TRBJ2-1	-	-	CASTNGRNLNEQFF	TGTGCCAGCACTAATGGGCGAAATCTAAATGAGCAGTTCTTC
TRBV6-2/TRBV6-3	TRBJ2-1	-	-	CASGLFLNEQFF	TGTGCCAGCGGACTATTTTTAAATGAGCAGTTCTTC
TRBV5-4	TRBJ2-1	many	TRBD2	CASRRASGYNEQFF	TGTGCCAGCAGGCGGGCTAGCGGATACAATGAGCAGTTCTTC
TRBV20-1	TRBJ1-5	many	-	CSARSRITGSNQPQHF	TGCAGTGCTAGATCCCGAATCACAGGGAGCAATCAGCCCCAGCATTTT
TRBV7-2	TRBJ2-2	-	-	CASSLGWGVDTGELFF	TGTGCCAGCAGCTTAGGATGGGGAGTCGACACCGGGGAGCTGTTTTTT
TRBV9	TRBJ1-1	few	-	CASSVDPESEAFF	TGTGCCAGCAGCGTAGACCCAGAGAGTGAAGCTTTCTTT
TRBV7-2	TRBJ1-3	-	TRBD1	CASSPQGAQGNTIYF	TGTGCCAGCAGCCCACAGGGGGCGCAGGGAAACACCATATATTTT
TRBV5-1	TRBJ2-1	many	TRBD2	CASRSFSGNYNEQFF	TGCGCCAGCAGGTCTTTTAGCGGGAACTACAATGAGCAGTTCTTC
TRBV27	TRBJ2-4	-	TRBD2	CASSSWTSGRGAKNIQYF	TGTGCCAGCAGTTCGTGGACTAGCGGGAGAGGAGCCAAAAACATTCAGTACTTC